The 17 T cell receptor beta chains below were found in one sample sequenced in a study of T-cell reconstitution after alpha-beta-depleted transplantation in children. TCRbeta library construction was performed incorporating unique molecular identifiers. TCRdb reprocessed the PCR reads via MiXCR and lists one record per CDR3 protein. The sample has a few hundred thousand distinct CDR3 sequences, over 10% seen once; the top ten hold 2% to 2.5%. The sample in question was PBMCs, mostly from graft donor cells, obtained 360 days after TCRalphabeta/CD19-depleted stem cell transplant. The receptors were gathered from a male patient younger than 18 who had a stem cell transplant for acute myeloid leukemia, so the T cells may come from the graft donor.

This sequence joins TRBV7-8 and TRBJ2-7; 11 positions agree with TRBD1. Germline lookup yields CDR1 SGHVS and CDR2 FQNEAQ. With 3 bases clipped from V and 6 bases from J, the junction kept 13 bases outside the gene matches. This CDR3 is built from 17 residues. CDR3 loop: CASSFRDRGEPFAEQYF. The CDR3, as DNA: TGTGCCAGCAGCTTTAGGGACAGGGGGGAGCCTTTCGCCGAGCAGTACTTC.

As concerns this clonotype: At one boundary the junction diverges from the germline segment, which might be a read error. The chain carries TRBV6-1 and TRBJ1-1; D gene uncertain. The germline CDR1 and CDR2 sequences are MNHNS and SASEGT. The CDR3 extends over 13 amino acids. CDR3 amino acids: CASSEGRTTEAFF. The CDR3 DNA is TGTGCCAGCAGCGAAGGGCGCACGACTGAAGCTTTCTTT.

This clonotype was picked up many times. This chain connects TRBV5-1 to TRBJ2-5; D call uncertain. The CDR3 extends over 12 amino acids. CDR1 SGHRS and CDR2 YFSETQ come from the germline V gene. Trimming shortened V by 0 bases and J by 3 bases, and 3 bases separated the two germline ends. The CDR3 is CASSLVEETQYF. As DNA, the CDR3 is TGCGCCAGCAGCTTGGTTGAAGAGACCCAGTACTTC.

The CDR3 reads CASSWTSGRAEDTQYF. In DNA form, the CDR3 reads TGTGCCAGCAGTTGGACTAGCGGGAGGGCCGAAGATACGCAGTATTTT. V and J are TRBV28 and TRBJ2-3, with TRBD2 identical over 15 bases. CDR3 size: 16 residues. CDR1 is MDHEN and CDR2 is SYDVKM in the germline V gene. Unmatched junction bases numbered 4, after V lost 4 bases and J lost 5 bases. The full variable domain, in which reference TRBV28 and TRBJ2-3 provide the parts outside the CDR3, is DVKVTQSSRYLVKRTGEKVFLECVQDMDHENMFWYRQDPGLGLRLIYFSYDVKMKEKGDIPEGYSVSREKKERFSLILESASTNQTSMYLCASSWTSGRAEDTQYFGPGTRLTVL.

This clonotype was seen ten or more times. This rearrangement joins TRBV7-9 to TRBJ1-1, with D unresolved. The ends were cut back, 5 bases at V and 4 bases at J, with 14 bases in the middle. The CDR3 runs to 14 residues. The germline gives CDR1 SEHNR, CDR2 FQNEAQ (reference sequence). This chain's CDR3 is CASSPPPEGTEAFF. The CDR3 DNA sequence: TGTGCCAGCAGCCCCCCGCCGGAGGGCACTGAAGCTTTCTTT.

This clonotype was detected many times. V and J are TRBV2 and TRBJ2-7; TRBD1 aligns across 7 bases. Germline CDR1 reads SNHLY; CDR2 reads FYNNEI. CDR3 size: 12 residues. V lost 7 bases and J lost 6; bases outside the gene matches: 6. This CDR3 reads CASIRGSGEQYF. The CDR3 DNA reads as TGTGCCAGCATCAGGGGGAGTGGCGAGCAGTACTTC.

This clonotype was seen repeatedly, ten times or more. The chain combines TRBV20-1 with TRBJ2-1; TRBD2 is a possible D gene (5 bases). Germline CDR1 DFQATT, CDR2 SNEGSKA (reference sequence). The CDR3 contains 15 residues. The V end lost 0 bases, the J end lost 6 bases, and 15 bases lay between the germline ends. This chain's CDR3 is CSARDRLATSNEQFF. CDR3 sequence (DNA): TGCAGTGCTAGAGATCGCCTAGCTACAAGCAATGAGCAGTTCTTC.

This chain links TRBV27 with TRBJ2-3; the D gene is possibly TRBD1 (6 bases). This CDR3 is 15 amino acids long. Trimming shortened V by 6 bases and J by 1 base, and 14 bases separated the two germline ends. Germline V lookup: CDR1 MNHEY, CDR2 SMNVEV (reference sequence). CDR3 sequence (DNA): TGTGCCAGCAGCTATCTCCGACAGGGCACAGATACGCAGTATTTT. This codes for CASSYLRQGTDTQYF.

Only a few counts were recorded for this clonotype. The rearrangement joins TRBV5-6 to TRBJ2-4; 8 bases are a match to TRBD1. The J segment lost 1 base and the V segment lost 5 bases, leaving 11 bases of the junction unmatched. This CDR3 region has 17 residues. The germline V gene has CDR1 SGHDT and CDR2 YYEEEE. The CDR3 loop is CASSLRQGPPAKNIQYF. CDR3 nucleotide sequence: TGTGCCAGCAGTCTTCGACAGGGGCCGCCGGCCAAAAACATTCAGTACTTC.

This chain links TRBV20-1 with TRBJ2-7; unclear D gene. Per germline, CDR1 DFQATT and CDR2 SNEGSKA (reference sequence). V lost 3 bases to trimming and J lost 5 bases, with 8 bases between them. This CDR3 comprises 11 residues. DNA for the CDR3: TGCAGTGCTAGTCCGGACCACGAGCAGTACTTC. This encodes CSASPDHEQYF.

This clonotype was picked up many times. The chain combines TRBV7-2 with TRBJ1-2; 8 bases map to TRBD1. Germline V gene lookup returns CDR1 SGHTA and CDR2 FQGNSA. This CDR3 has 15 amino acids. The junction had 8 bases not matched to a gene; V was cut back by 4 bases and J by 4 bases. This chain's CDR3 is CASSSGTGQIYGYTF. The CDR3 coding sequence is TGTGCCAGCAGCTCCGGGACAGGCCAGATCTATGGCTACACCTTC. Full variable domain (missing parts from reference TRBV7-2 and TRBJ1-2): GAGVSQSPSNKVTEKGKDVELRCDPISGHTALYWYRQSLGQGLEFLIYFQGNSAPDKSGLPSDRFSAERTGGSVSTLTIQRTQQEDSAVYLCASSSGTGQIYGYTFGSGTRLTVV.

The genes are TRBV27 and TRBJ1-1; 9 bases are a match to TRBD1. This CDR3 has 13 amino acids. J lost 4 bases, V lost 8 bases, and 5 bases had no gene match. Looked up from germline, CDR1 is MNHEY and CDR2 is SMNVEV (reference sequence). CDR3 DNA: TGTGCCAGCGGAAAGGACAGGGGCACTGAAGCTTTCTTT. As protein: CASGKDRGTEAFF.

The V gene is TRBV20-1, the J gene TRBJ1-1; D gene uncertain. Germline V CDR1 and CDR2: DFQATT, SNEGSKA (reference sequence). CDR3 size: 13 residues. V lost 0 bases, J lost 2 bases, and 7 bases lay in between. The CDR3 protein is CSARDPPNTEAFF. The CDR3 nucleotides read TGCAGTGCTAGAGATCCCCCAAACACTGAAGCTTTCTTT.

The chain combines TRBV5-1 with TRBJ2-5; the D is unclear. In germline, CDR1 is SGHRS, CDR2 YFSETQ. The CDR3 is 13 amino acids. The V end lost 5 bases, the J end lost 1 base, and 9 bases lay between the germline ends. The CDR3 nucleotides read TGCGCCAGCAGGTCCAGATTCCAAGAGACCCAGTACTTC. Translation gives CASRSRFQETQYF.

The V call is TRBV10-3, the J call TRBJ1-3; D not certain. Per the germline V gene, CDR1 is ENHRY and CDR2 is SYGVKD. The CDR3 has 19 amino acids. Trimming left V 0 bases short and J 0 bases short, with 18 bases between. CDR3 bases: TGTGCCATCAGTGAGTCAATGGGTGGTGTCGGGAGCTCTGGAAACACCATATATTTT. Its translation: CAISESMGGVGSSGNTIYF.

This clonotype occurred a few times. The genes are TRBV20-1 and TRBJ2-1; 8 bases are a match to TRBD2. The junction had 7 bases not matched to a gene; V was cut back by 0 bases and J by 6 bases. The CDR3 has 15 amino acids. Per germline, CDR1 DFQATT and CDR2 SNEGSKA (reference sequence). The CDR3, as DNA: TGCAGTGCTAGAGAGACCGGGACTAGATTCAATGAGCAGTTCTTC. Translation: CSARETGTRFNEQFF.

This clonotype was detected only a few times. This chain joins TRBV9 and TRBJ2-4, with 9 bases lining up with TRBD2. V trimming: 2 bases; J trimming: 3 bases; junction bases outside the gene matches: 3. The V gene's germline CDR1 is SGDLS and CDR2 YYNGEE. CDR3 length equals 15 residues. The CDR3 sequence is CASSVETSGKNIQYF. As DNA, the CDR3 is TGTGCCAGCAGCGTTGAGACTAGCGGCAAAAACATTCAGTACTTC.